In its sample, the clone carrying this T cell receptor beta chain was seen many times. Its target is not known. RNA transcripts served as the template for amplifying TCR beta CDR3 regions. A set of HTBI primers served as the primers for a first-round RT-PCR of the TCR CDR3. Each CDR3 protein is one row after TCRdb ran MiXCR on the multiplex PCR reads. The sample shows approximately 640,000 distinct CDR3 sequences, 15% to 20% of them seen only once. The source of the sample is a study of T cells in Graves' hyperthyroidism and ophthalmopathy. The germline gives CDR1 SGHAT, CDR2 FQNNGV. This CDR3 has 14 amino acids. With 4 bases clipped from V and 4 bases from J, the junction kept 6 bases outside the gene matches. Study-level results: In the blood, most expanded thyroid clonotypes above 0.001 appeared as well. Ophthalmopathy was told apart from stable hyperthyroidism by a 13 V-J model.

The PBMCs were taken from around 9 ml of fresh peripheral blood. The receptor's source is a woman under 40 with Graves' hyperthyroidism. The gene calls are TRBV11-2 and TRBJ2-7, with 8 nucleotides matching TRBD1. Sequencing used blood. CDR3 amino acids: CASSSPGQAYEQYF. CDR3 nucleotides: TGTGCCAGCAGCTCCCCGGGACAGGCGTACGAGCAGTACTTC.